Given below is one T cell receptor beta chain in context. Compared with the rest of its sample, this clonotype is medium-sized (0.01 to 0.1%). This clone's antigen is unknown. Nothing much larger sits one base from this clone, and base qualities are not available. Relative to germline, V is 4 bases shorter and J is 5 bases shorter, with 16 bases between their ends. Looking up the germline V gene (reference sequence) yields CDR1 SGHNT and CDR2 YYREEE. Taken from cysteine to phenylalanine, the CDR3 has 14 residues. The sequence is cut down to CDR3 DNA, 42 bases in frame from base 1. This entry is derived from a study of T cell repertoires in aging, cancer and after chemotherapy (dated by TCRdb to the late 2010s). About the full investigation: Six donor age groups were covered, ranging from 30 or younger up to 70 or older, and each group contained at least three individuals. Paired pre- and post-chemotherapy samples in the hematological group came from chronic lymphocytic leukemia patients treated with fludarabine- or bendamustine-based regimens. Alongside 95 healthy donors serving as a reference group, the cohort included roughly 220 cancer patients, of whom around 91 had hematological cancers and approximately 120 had solid cancers. To examine immunoaging and T cell reconstitution after chemotherapy, the study profiled TCR beta repertoires in peripheral blood from healthy donors and cancer patients. In total, the full dataset held several million TCR reads.

What the study reported, not specific to this receptor: In healthy donors, the decline in TCR diversity with age was mainly due to loss of richness, whereas in cancer patients loss of evenness also played a role. In both cancer cohorts, median generation probability rose over the chemotherapy interval, which suggests that the repertoire was reconstituted through rebound thymic output. Compared with age-matched healthy donors, untreated patients with hematological or solid cancers had significantly lower TCR diversity and higher clonality in blood. Lymphoid organ infiltration was present in the hematological cancer patients, and this infiltration may itself impair thymic emigration or the expansion of peripheral T cells. The authors noted that the repertoire data do not allow conclusions about immunological memory after chemotherapy.

Genomic DNA extracted from peripheral blood, rather than sorted cells or RNA, was used as the source for amplification of TCR beta rearrangements. Rearranged TRB sequences spanning V, D and J segments were amplified in a multiplex touch-down PCR with a mixed TRB-A/B primer pool. Illumina adapters and sample indices were attached to the amplicons through two consecutive PCR reactions run with Phusion HS II polymerase. Amplicons were gel-purified using the NucleoSpin Gel and PCR Clean-up kit and were subsequently checked with Qubit and an Agilent 2100 Bioanalyzer. Sequencing of libraries was carried out on an Illumina MiSeq in 600-cycle, single-indexed, paired-end runs. Per the source publication's procedure: Processing of the TRB sequences was carried out with MiXCR versions 2.12 and 3.0.5. Each unique CDR3 nucleotide sequence counted as one clone, and only productive sequences with at least two reads were retained. Repertoire metrics included Shannon diversity, evenness, clonality (one minus evenness), and alpha-parameterized diversity profiles from alpha 0 to 5. The IGoR algorithm was used to calculate generation probabilities for clones in the paired samples taken before and after chemotherapy. The public reads were quality trimmed at Q25 with fastp and then assembled into clones with MiXCR by TCRdb, keeping productive beta chains. CDR3 protein duplicates are merged, each entry listing the most common genes and DNA. The V and J calls come from TCRdb's annotation, not from the publication. Present in this sample are thousands of distinct CDR3 sequences, 20% to 25% of which were seen just once. The ten largest clones add up to less than 3.5% of the sample.

The TCR was taken from a human donor with a blood cancer. The chain employs TRBV5-4 and TRBJ2-7; TRBD2 is possibly the D segment (5 matching bases). The sample taken for sequencing was blood. The CDR3 is CASSRQWYSDEQYF. The DNA is TGTGCCAGCAGCCGCCAGTGGTATAGCGACGAGCAGTACTTC.